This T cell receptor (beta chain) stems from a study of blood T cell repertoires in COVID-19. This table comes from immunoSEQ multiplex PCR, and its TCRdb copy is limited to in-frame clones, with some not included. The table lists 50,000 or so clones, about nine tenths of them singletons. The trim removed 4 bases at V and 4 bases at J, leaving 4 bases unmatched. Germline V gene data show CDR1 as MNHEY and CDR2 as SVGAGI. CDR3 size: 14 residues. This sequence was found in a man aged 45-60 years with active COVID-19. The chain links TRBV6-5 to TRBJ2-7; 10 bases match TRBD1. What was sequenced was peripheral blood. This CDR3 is CASSLTGGVYEQYF. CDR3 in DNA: TGTGCCAGCAGTTTGACAGGGGGCGTTTACGAGCAGTACTTC.